This T cell receptor beta chain was recorded in a study of T cells expressing NK-cell markers (dated by TCRdb to the early 2020s). Turning to the overall study: Under ten donors provided sorted CD3+CD56+NKG2C+, CD3+CD56+NKG2C- and CD3+CD56-NKG2C+ T-cell subsets, whose TCR beta-chain repertoires were profiled. The eight sequenced donors were randomly selected healthy volunteers, three men and five women. Seven of the eight sequenced donors were HCMV-seropositive and one was HCMV-seronegative. Illumina HiSeq 2000/2500, MiSeq or NextSeq was used to sequence libraries as 2 x 150 bp reads. General findings and caveats noted by the study authors: In six donors, the dominant CD3+CD56+NKG2C+ clonotypes ranked among the top 10 CD8+ clonotypes, making up roughly 1.0-8% of CD8+ T cells. Those dominant clonotypes were again the most abundant among CD3+CD56-NKG2C+ cells in a handful of donors, at roughly 28.3-60.1%. Whether the expanded NKG2C-expressing T cell clones were specific for HCMV antigens remained unclear.

The data were produced on an Illumina HiSeq 2000. The TCR beta cDNA libraries were made using 5'RACE template switching, a step that added both a universal primer site and unique molecular identifiers. Synthesis of cDNA was primed from the TCR beta constant segment and was followed by two consecutive PCR amplification steps. The source study handled its data this way. MIGEC handled demultiplexing of the reads and grouping by UMI, while MiTCR was used to assemble and quantify clonotypes. To exclude erroneous sequences, only TCR cDNA sequences supported by at least two reads were retained. The tcR package was used for downstream repertoire analysis, with clonotypes matched between fractions based on CDR3 nucleotide sequence plus V segment. VDJmatch was used to annotate antigen specificity against VDJdb, with one amino acid substitution in CDR3 allowed. TCRdb reprocessed the sequencing reads and holds a single record per CDR3 protein sequence, with no DNA. These V and J calls originate from TCRdb's pipeline instead of the authors' own analysis. The sample table holds roughly 430,000 distinct CDR3 sequences. The ten most abundant clones make up 7.3% of the sample.

About this clonotype itself: Its antigen is unknown.

HCMV serostatus was determined by detecting HCMV-specific IgG in serum with a commercial ELISA kit. Peripheral blood mononuclear cells were isolated from blood by Ficoll density gradient centrifugation. From the cysteine up to the phenylalanine, the CDR3 has a length of 16 residues. A DNA sequence was not provided. CDR1 and CDR2, looked up from the germline V gene (reference sequence), are SEHNR and FQNEAQ. This TCR was recovered from a woman between 18 and 70 years old in good health. The sample consisted of blood T cells: a sorted CD56 or NKG2C T cell subset, CD4+ or CD8+ T cells, or bulk PBMC T cells (not recorded which). Recombination linked TRBV7-9 to TRBJ1-2. CDR3 region: CASSLDHGTALLGYTF.